This T cell receptor beta chain originates from a study of T cells in Graves' hyperthyroidism and ophthalmopathy. RNA transcripts provided the source from which TCR beta CDR3 regions were amplified. Using the HTBI primer set, a first-round RT-PCR was run on the TCR CDR3. Using its own MiXCR run on the multiplex PCR reads, TCRdb lists one record per CDR3 protein. This sample has around 300,000 distinct CDR3 sequences, with around 14% found just once. Diagnoses were established using clinical symptoms, serum thyroxine and TRAb, thyroid ultrasound and orbital computed tomography. Fresh 10 ml peripheral blood yielded PBMCs. This clonotype was counted at least ten times. Sequenced sample: blood. This TCR derives from a woman in her 30s with Graves' hyperthyroidism.

In DNA, the CDR3 is TGTGCCAGCAGTGCCGAACGGGTGGGGGAAGCTTTCTTT. This codes for CASSAERVGEAFF. The chain combines TRBV6-1 with TRBJ1-1, with D uncertain. The CDR3 sequence is 13 residues long. Germline V gene sequence: CDR1 MNHNS, CDR2 SASEGT. V shed 4 bases and J shed 8 bases, with 14 bases lying between them.